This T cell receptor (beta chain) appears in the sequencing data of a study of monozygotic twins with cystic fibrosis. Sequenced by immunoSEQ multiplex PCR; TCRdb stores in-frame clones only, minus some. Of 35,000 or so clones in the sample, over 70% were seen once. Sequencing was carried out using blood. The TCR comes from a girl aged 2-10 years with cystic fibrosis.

The CDR3 spells CASSPYTGTGNTIYF. Written as DNA, the CDR3 is TGTGCCAGCTCGCCATATACAGGGACAGGAAACACCATATATTTT. The V and J genes are TRBV18 and TRBJ1-3; TRBD1 is a possible D gene (6 bases). Trimming removed 6 bases at V and 4 bases at J, with 16 bases between. The CDR3 length is 15 residues. The germline V gene has CDR1 KGHSH and CDR2 LQKENI.